The rows below give T cell receptor beta chains drawn from one sample of a study of T cell responses to AZD1222 COVID-19 vaccine. Profiled with immunoSEQ multiplex PCR; TCRdb holds only in-frame clones, not every one. Counted here are 250,000 or so clones, roughly 93% occurring once; the ten biggest clones make up roughly 0.5%. The sequencing used peripheral blood, collected on day 0 of AZD1222 vaccination. These receptors were taken from an adult in good health. The CDR3 runs from the conserved cysteine through the conserved F or W. Each record gives: J gene, clone size, D gene, V gene, CDR3 DNA, CDR3 protein. D genes are given only for firm matches. Size is stated for part of the rows, as once, few or many counts, or as a class when the clone is expanded.

J: TRBJ1-4; size: .; D: TRBD1; V: TRBV4-1; DNA: TGCGCCAGCACCGATGTTCCGGGACAGGGAGGAAGAAAACTGTTTTTT; CDR3: CASTDVPGQGGRKLFF
J: TRBJ1-1; size: .; D: .; V: TRBV7-2; DNA: TGTGCCAGCAGCTTAAGGATGAACACTGAAGCTTTCTTT; CDR3: CASSLRMNTEAFF
J: TRBJ2-7; size: .; D: TRBD2; V: TRBV5-4; DNA: TGTGCCAGCAGCGTCGGCGGGGCCGGCGGGGGGGAGCAGTACTTC; CDR3: CASSVGGAGGGEQYF
J: TRBJ1-1; size: few; D: .; V: TRBV2; DNA: TGTGCCAGCAGTGAGAGAGTAATGAACACTGAAGCTTTCTTT; CDR3: CASSERVMNTEAFF
J: TRBJ2-5; size: .; D: TRBD1; V: TRBV23-1; DNA: TGCGCCAGCAGTCCACAGGACAGGGTTCAAGAGACCCAGTACTTC; CDR3: CASSPQDRVQETQYF
J: TRBJ2-2; size: .; D: TRBD1; V: TRBV4-3; DNA: TGCGCCAGCAGCCTGACAGGGGCGGACACCGGGGAGCTGTTTTTT; CDR3: CASSLTGADTGELFF
J: TRBJ2-1; size: many; D: .; V: TRBV12-5; DNA: TGTGCTAGTGGTTTGTCGGTAAACAATGAGCAGTTCTTC; CDR3: CASGLSVNNEQFF
J: TRBJ2-4; size: few; D: .; V: TRBV7-2; DNA: TGTGCCAGCAGCTTAGCGACAGGCATTCAGTACTTC; CDR3: CASSLATGIQYF
J: TRBJ2-7; size: .; D: TRBD2; V: TRBV23-1; DNA: TGCGCCAGCAGTCAATCCGGGGGGGCTAAGCTCTACGAGCAGTACTTC; CDR3: CASSQSGGAKLYEQYF
J: TRBJ1-5; size: .; D: .; V: TRBV19; DNA: TGTGCCAGTAGTGGAGCAGTTAGCAATCAGCCCCAGCATTTT; CDR3: CASSGAVSNQPQHF
J: TRBJ1-5; size: .; D: .; V: TRBV5-5; DNA: TGTGCCAGCAGGAATGGGCCCGTTCGGGGTCAGCCCCAGCATTTT; CDR3: CASRNGPVRGQPQHF
J: TRBJ1-6; size: .; D: .; V: TRBV9; DNA: TGTGCCAGCAGCGCAAGAAGTTCACCCCTCCACTTT; CDR3: CASSARSSPLHF
J: TRBJ2-5; size: .; D: .; V: TRBV12-3/TRBV12-4; DNA: TGTGCCAGCAGTTTGGGGGCGGTCGAGACCCAGTACTTC; CDR3: CASSLGAVETQYF
J: TRBJ2-7; size: .; D: .; V: TRBV5-1; DNA: TGCGCCAGCAGCTTGACATCTGGGGGTCAAACCTACGAGCAGTACTTC; CDR3: CASSLTSGGQTYEQYF
J: TRBJ1-5; size: .; D: .; V: TRBV10-3; DNA: TGTGCCATCAGTTCCTCCCTGAGAGGCAATCAGCCCCAGCATTTT; CDR3: CAISSSLRGNQPQHF